These 27 T cell receptor beta chains came from one sample sequenced in a study of shared clonotypes between healthy human individuals. Assay: immunoSEQ multiplex PCR; the TCRdb copy retains only in-frame clones and omits some. The data show approximately 1,000,000 clones, 77% seen once. The sequencing input was memory CD4+ T cells from PBMCs. Noted subset: CD45RA-negative fraction. Receptor source: a man aged 18-30 years in good health. Some clones in this sample may be carry-over from other donors' samples.

The V call is TRBV27, the J call TRBJ2-7, with 7 bases matching TRBD2. Germline CDR1 MNHEY, CDR2 SMNVEV (reference sequence). Germline trimming cut 5 bases from V and 3 bases from J; bases unmatched to any gene: 7. The CDR3 sequence is 14 residues long. For the CDR3, the DNA is TGTGCCAGCAGTCCCAGCGGGGCCCTCTACGAGCAGTACTTC. Protein: CASSPSGALYEQYF.

On this clone itself: Distinct nucleotide sequences in the sample also encode this CDR3. This chain uses TRBV15 with TRBJ2-3, with D hard to call. From germline, CDR1 is LNHNV and CDR2 YYDKDF (reference sequence). Trimming cost V 2 bases and J 0 bases, with 3 bases left between them. This CDR3 region has 13 residues. The CDR3 is CATSRRSTDTQYF. The CDR3 nucleotides read TGTGCCACCAGCAGACGGAGCACAGATACGCAGTATTTT. The variable domain in full, completed from reference TRBV15 and TRBJ2-3, reads DAMVIQNPRYQVTQFGKPVTLSCSQTLNHNVMYWYQQKSSQAPKLLFHYYDKDFNNEADTPDNFQSRRPNTSFCFLDIRSPGLGDTAMYLCATSRRSTDTQYFGPGTRLTVL.

The chain recombines TRBV2 with TRBJ2-6; D gene unclear. The length of the CDR3 is 15 residues. CDR1 is SNHLY and CDR2 is FYNNEI in the germline V gene. Trimming cost V 4 bases and J 0 bases, with 7 bases left between them. Written as DNA, the CDR3 is TGTGCCAGCAGTGCGGCGCGCTCTGGGGCCAACGTCCTGACTTTC. Residues: CASSAARSGANVLTF.

The gene calls are TRBV27 and TRBJ2-7; D perhaps matches TRBD2 (5 bases). The germline gives CDR1 MNHEY, CDR2 SMNVEV (reference sequence). The CDR3 is 16 residues long. V was trimmed by 9 bases and J by 0 bases, leaving 21 bases between them. The CDR3 spells CASNMTSSGGSYEQYF. The CDR3 DNA reads TGTGCCAGTAATATGACTTCCAGCGGAGGCTCCTACGAGCAGTACTTC.

The chain uses TRBV15 and TRBJ1-4; D remains ambiguous. The CDR3 runs 17 residues. CDR1 is LNHNV, CDR2 YYDKDF, per germline (reference sequence). Trimming removed 0 bases at V and 0 bases at J, with 11 bases between. The CDR3 loop reads CATSRDTPRATNEKLFF. As DNA, the CDR3 is TGTGCCACCAGCAGAGATACCCCACGGGCAACTAATGAAAAACTGTTTTTT.

In its sample, this clone was seen a few times. V usage is TRBV9 and J usage is TRBJ1-4; a possible D gene is TRBD1 (6 bases). V lost 4 bases to trimming and J lost 8 bases, with 24 bases between them. The length of the CDR3 is 17 residues. Germline V CDR1 and CDR2: SGDLS, YYNGEE. The CDR3 nucleotides are TGTGCCAGCAGCTCGCGGCCCGGGCCGACAGGAGGGGAAAAACTGTTTTTT. Its translation: CASSSRPGPTGGEKLFF.

The chain links TRBV7-6 to TRBJ2-1, with 12 bases that match TRBD2. The junction had 5 bases not matched to a gene; V was cut back by 5 bases and J by 3 bases. This CDR3 contains 16 residues. CDR1 is SGHVS and CDR2 is FNYEAQ in the germline V gene. The CDR3 coding sequence is TGTGCCAGCAGCCGACAGACTAGCGGGGGCTACAATGAGCAGTTCTTC. Protein product: CASSRQTSGGYNEQFF.

In this sample, this clone turned up many times. The chain has TRBV6-5 and TRBJ2-1; 15 bases agree with TRBD2. V lost 5 bases, J lost 12 bases, and 8 bases stayed unmatched. The CDR3 runs to 15 residues. Germline V gene lookup returns CDR1 MNHEY and CDR2 SVGAGI. CDR3 sequence reads: CASSGRTSGRVGQFF. The CDR3 region has the DNA TGTGCCAGCAGTGGACGGACTAGCGGGAGGGTTGGGCAGTTCTTC.

The rearrangement joins TRBV6-6 to TRBJ1-4; no definite D call. The V gene's germline CDR1 is MNHNY and CDR2 SVGAGI (reference sequence). This CDR3 region has 14 residues. The V gene lost 2 bases and the J gene lost 5 bases, with 9 bases spanning the gap. The CDR3: CASSYGADNEKLFF. CDR3 bases: TGTGCCAGCAGTTACGGAGCCGACAATGAAAAACTGTTTTTT.

The V and J genes are TRBV14 and TRBJ1-2; D not certain. The V gene's germline CDR1 is SGHDN and CDR2 FVKESK. V lost 1 base and J lost 5, with 5 bases in between. This CDR3 comprises 12 residues. This CDR3 reads CASSQGGYGYTF. The CDR3 DNA follows: TGTGCCAGCAGCCAAGGCGGTTATGGCTACACCTTC.

The chain joins TRBV29-1 to TRBJ2-3; 8 nucleotides align to TRBD1. The J segment lost 4 bases and the V segment lost 4 bases, leaving 7 bases of the junction unmatched. The CDR3 contains 14 residues. Per germline, CDR1 SQVTM and CDR2 ANQGSEA. The CDR3 nucleotides are TGCAGCGTTGTTCTGTCAGGGGGCTCAGATACGCAGTATTTT. Translation: CSVVLSGGSDTQYF.

The rearrangement joins TRBV4-3 to TRBJ1-2; 10 nucleotides agree with TRBD1. V trimming: 5 bases; J trimming: 8 bases; junction bases outside the gene matches: 20. Per the germline V gene, CDR1 is LGHNA and CDR2 is YSLEER. CDR3 length: 18 amino acids. The CDR3 DNA sequence: TGCGCCAGCAGCTTCAGAATCGCGCCGGGACAGGGGAACGAGGGCTACACCTTC. Translated: CASSFRIAPGQGNEGYTF.

The chain uses TRBV10-1 and TRBJ1-1; 9 bases agree with TRBD1. This CDR3 region has 21 residues. V was pared by 3 bases and J by 5 bases, with 25 bases of the junction left unmatched. Germline-derived CDR1 and CDR2 are WNHNN and SYGVQD (reference sequence). CDR3 bases: TGCGCCAGCAGTGATAAAAGTAGCCCTTCCGGCCCGGGACAGGGCAAAACTGAAGCTTTCTTT. Encoded protein: CASSDKSSPSGPGQGKTEAFF.

This chain links TRBV2 with TRBJ2-1, with 14 bases aligning to TRBD2. Unmatched junction bases numbered 9, after V lost 7 bases and J lost 10 bases. The germline V gene has CDR1 SNHLY and CDR2 FYNNEI. CDR3 length: 15 residues. The CDR3 DNA reads TGTGCCAGCATAAACCCGGGACTAGCGGGGGCCGAGCAGTTCTTC. This encodes CASINPGLAGAEQFF. The variable domain in full, with the rest retrieved from reference TRBV2 and TRBJ2-1, is EPEVTQTPSHQVTQMGQEVILRCVPISNHLYFYWYRQILGQKVEFLVSFYNNEISEKSEIFDDQFSVERPDGSNFTLKIRSTKLEDSAMYFCASINPGLAGAEQFFGPGTRLTVL.

This rearrangement joins TRBV5-1 to TRBJ2-5; TRBD2 aligns across 9 bases. The J call may be in error: the DNA end matches TRBJ2-7 better. The CDR3 sequence is 15 residues long. Germline CDR1 reads SGHRS; CDR2 reads YFSETQ. The CDR3 coding sequence is TGCGCCAGCAGCTTGGTTATTAGCGGGAGTTACGAGCAGTACTTC. Translated, it gives CASSLVISGSYEQYF.

This clone was seen more than once but under ten times. This chain uses TRBV30 with TRBJ1-1; the D gene is possibly TRBD1 (6 bases). The CDR3 runs 12 residues. V shed 7 bases and J shed 8 bases, with 17 bases lying between them. Germline CDR1 is GTSNPN and CDR2 is SVGIG (reference sequence). The CDR3 bases are TGTGCCTCCGCGAGGGGGGAGGCCGAAGCTTTCTTT. Translating it yields CASARGEAEAFF.

This chain joins TRBV6-5 and TRBJ1-3; no clear D. The germline gives CDR1 MNHEY, CDR2 SVGAGI. The CDR3 is made up of 15 amino acids. Trimming left V 6 bases short and J 1 base short, with 13 bases between. CDR3 nucleotides: TGTGCCAGCAGGGAATCGGGGAGGTCTGGAAACACCATATATTTT. This codes for CASRESGRSGNTIYF.

The rearrangement joins TRBV6-5 to TRBJ1-1; D possibly corresponds to TRBD1 (5 bases). Trimming took 4 bases from V and 4 from J, leaving 16 bases between them. This CDR3 region has 15 residues. In germline, CDR1 is MNHEY, CDR2 SVGAGI. CDR3 sequence: CASSSGTLKGTEAFF. CDR3 nucleotides: TGTGCCAGCAGTTCCGGGACCTTGAAGGGCACTGAAGCTTTCTTT.

V is TRBV5-4 and J is TRBJ2-1, with a weak D call TRBD1 (5 bases). Trimming removed 0 bases from V and 4 bases from J, with 5 bases in between. CDR3 length equals 13 residues. Germline-derived CDR1 and CDR2 are SGHNT and YYREEE (reference sequence). DNA of the CDR3: TGTGCCAGCAGCTTGGACAGGTACAATGAGCAGTTCTTC. It codes for CASSLDRYNEQFF.

V usage is TRBV27 and J usage is TRBJ2-7, with D possibly matching TRBD2 (5 bases). Germline-derived CDR1 and CDR2 are MNHEY and SMNVEV (reference sequence). The CDR3 sequence is 14 residues long. V was trimmed by 8 bases and J by 3 bases, leaving 17 bases between them. The CDR3 nucleotides are TGTGCCAGCGGCCTAGCTGGCGGAATCTACGAGCAGTACTTC. It translates to CASGLAGGIYEQYF.

This chain connects TRBV15 to TRBJ2-2; D is tentatively TRBD1 or TRBD2 (5 bases each). Trimming cost V 8 bases and J 6 bases, with 13 bases left between them. Germline CDR1 and CDR2: LNHNV and YYDKDF (reference sequence). This CDR3 is 13 amino acids long. In DNA, the CDR3 is TGTGCCACCGGGAGAGGGGTGGCCGGGGAGCTGTTTTTT. This codes for CATGRGVAGELFF.

The V call is TRBV6-1, the J call TRBJ1-4, with 9 bases lining up with TRBD1. The CDR3 has 16 amino acids. Trimming at V came to 2 bases and at J to 5 bases, leaving 6 bases not matched to a gene. Germline-derived CDR1 and CDR2 are MNHNS and SASEGT. The CDR3 reads CASSEPRGQGNEKLFF. The CDR3 nucleotides are TGTGCCAGCAGTGAACCTCGGGGACAGGGAAATGAAAAACTGTTTTTT.

The rearrangement links TRBV25-1 to TRBJ1-1, with D perhaps TRBD1 (5 bases). The germline CDR1 and CDR2 sequences are MGHDK and SYGVNS. This CDR3 has 18 residues. V lost 1 base and J 1 base, leaving 19 bases between the germline ends. The CDR3 region has the DNA TGTGCCAGCAGTGAATCTCCGGGGACCCCCAAGGGGAACACTGAAGCTTTCTTT. Translating it yields CASSESPGTPKGNTEAFF.

The J gene is TRBJ1-2, the V gene TRBV6-5; maybe TRBD1 (5 bases). In germline, CDR1 is MNHEY, CDR2 SVGAGI. V lost 5 bases to trimming and J lost 1 base, with 8 bases between them. The CDR3 length is 13 residues. The CDR3 DNA is TGTGCCAGCAGTCTGACAGATAACTATGGCTACACCTTC. Its translation is CASSLTDNYGYTF.

The table lists this clone with a count of one. The chain's CDR3 is CASSLDGISYEQYF. CDR3 bases: TGTGCCAGCAGCTTAGACGGGATTTCCTACGAGCAGTACTTC. This rearrangement joins TRBV7-2 to TRBJ2-7; tentative D call: TRBD2 (5 bases). Germline assignment: CDR1 SGHTA and CDR2 FQGNSA. The ends were cut back, 1 base at V and 1 base at J, with 8 bases in the middle. This CDR3 comprises 14 residues. The full variable domain, in which reference TRBV7-2 and TRBJ2-7 provide the parts outside the CDR3, is GAGVSQSPSNKVTEKGKDVELRCDPISGHTALYWYRQSLGQGLEFLIYFQGNSAPDKSGLPSDRFSAERTGGSVSTLTIQRTQQEDSAVYLCASSLDGISYEQYFGPGTRLTVT.

This chain connects TRBV5-8 to TRBJ2-5; 7 bases match TRBD2. The length of the CDR3 is 14 residues. Germline V gene lookup returns CDR1 SGHTS and CDR2 YDEGEE. The J segment lost 5 bases and the V segment lost 0 bases, leaving 4 bases of the junction unmatched. CDR3 amino acids: CASSLEVGGETQYF. The CDR3 DNA reads TGTGCCAGCAGCTTGGAAGTCGGGGGGGAGACCCAGTACTTC.

V gene TRBV6-5 combines with J gene TRBJ1-1; D is unclear. The V and J ends lost 0 bases and 5 bases respectively, with 13 bases between them. This CDR3 comprises 15 residues. Germline V CDR1 and CDR2: MNHEY, SVGAGI. The CDR3 loop reads CASSYSVLGITEAFF. The DNA for the CDR3 is TGTGCCAGCAGTTACTCAGTCTTAGGGATTACTGAAGCTTTCTTT.